This entry describes one TCR beta chain. This sample stems from a study of CD8+ T cells in alopecia areata. Treatment reported: oral pan-JAK inhibitor, 5-10 mg twice daily. Sorted out of PBMCs were CD4+ T cells and CD8+ T cells. The CDR3 length is 11 residues. Trimming stripped 5 bases from V and 1 base from J, with 2 bases between. Germline V gives CDR1 MNHEY, CDR2 SVGAGI. Reverse transcribed after extraction, RNA yielded cDNA as the sequencing template. Sequencing used immunoSEQ multiplex PCR; TCRdb keeps in-frame clones, though not all of them. The profile covers about 180,000 clones, with about 51% appearing a single time and around 10% taken by the ten largest.

The source material was CD8+ T cells sorted from blood, sampled around week 54, from a patient treated with tofacitinib. The sequence derives from a human donor with alopecia areata. The chain has TRBV6-5 and TRBJ2-5, with no clear D. The CDR3 is CASSPQETQYF. The CDR3 DNA reads as TGTGCCAGCAGTCCCCAAGAGACCCAGTACTTC.